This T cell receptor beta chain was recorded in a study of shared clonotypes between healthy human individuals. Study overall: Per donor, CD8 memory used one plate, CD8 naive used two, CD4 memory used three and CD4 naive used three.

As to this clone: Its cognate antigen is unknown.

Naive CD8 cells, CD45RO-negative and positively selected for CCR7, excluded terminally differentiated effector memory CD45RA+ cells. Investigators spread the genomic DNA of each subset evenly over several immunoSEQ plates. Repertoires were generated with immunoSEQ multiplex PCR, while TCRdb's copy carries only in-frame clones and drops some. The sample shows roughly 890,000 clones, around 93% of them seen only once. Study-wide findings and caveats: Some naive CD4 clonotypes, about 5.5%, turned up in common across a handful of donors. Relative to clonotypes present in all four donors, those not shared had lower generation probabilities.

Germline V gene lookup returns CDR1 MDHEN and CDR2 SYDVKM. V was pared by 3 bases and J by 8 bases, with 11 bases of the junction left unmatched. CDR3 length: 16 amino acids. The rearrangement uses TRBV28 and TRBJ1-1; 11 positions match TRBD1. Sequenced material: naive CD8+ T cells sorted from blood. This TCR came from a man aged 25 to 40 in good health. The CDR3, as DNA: TGTGCCAGCAGTTTCTACTATGGACAGGGGGCGACGGAAGCTTTCTTT. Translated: CASSFYYGQGATEAFF.